This TCR beta chain was profiled in a study of cytomegalovirus exposure and HLA in healthy donors. Whole-study results and caveats: An analysis was carried out at a later point. It showed that HLA-associated TCR beta chains were more clonally expanded than equally common non-associated chains. Some public TCRs appeared in many individuals, while most sequences were rare. Using a false discovery rate of 0.05, a later analysis showed that approximately 18,000 TCR beta sequences were associated with HLA alleles.

CDR3 size: 15 residues. J lost 12 bases, V lost 6 bases, and 15 bases had no gene match. From germline, CDR1 is LGHNA and CDR2 YNFKEQ. PCR was performed using 60 Vbeta and 13 Jbeta primers. In the authors' workflow: Roughly 83 million unique TCR beta chains, about 11 million of them shared, were counted by a later analysis. Here immunoSEQ multiplex PCR was the method, and the copy in TCRdb shows in-frame clones only, minus some. The D gene and trimming were derived from the DNA, and the V and J assignments and clone size from that table. The data hold about 110,000 clones, with approximately 74% observed a single time. As regards this clone: What it binds is unknown.

The genes are TRBV4-2 and TRBJ2-1; 9 bases are shared with TRBD2. What was sequenced was PBMCs. The source is a woman aged 40 to 50 in good health and CMV-seropositive. CDR3 sequence: CASRHGESAGGRQFF. The CDR3 nucleotides read TGTGCCAGCAGACATGGGGAGTCGGCGGGGGGGCGGCAGTTCTTC.